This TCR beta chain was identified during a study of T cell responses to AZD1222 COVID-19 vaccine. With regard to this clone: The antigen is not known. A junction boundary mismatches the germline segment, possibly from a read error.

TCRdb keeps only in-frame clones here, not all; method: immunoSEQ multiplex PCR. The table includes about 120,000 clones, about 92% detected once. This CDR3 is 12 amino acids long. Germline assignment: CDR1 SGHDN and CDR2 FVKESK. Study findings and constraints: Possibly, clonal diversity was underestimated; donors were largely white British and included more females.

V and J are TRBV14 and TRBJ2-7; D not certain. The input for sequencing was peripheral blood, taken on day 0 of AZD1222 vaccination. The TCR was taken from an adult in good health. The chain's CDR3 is CASSQDIRRRTF. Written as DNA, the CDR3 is TGTGCCAGCAGCCAAGATATCCGACGAAGGACCTTC.